This TCR beta chain derives from a study of blood T cells in healthy people across ages. The length of the CDR3 is 15 residues. The germline V gene has CDR1 KGHSH and CDR2 LQKENI. This clonotype was seen a few times. Extractions gave at least 6 micrograms of total RNA per sample. With a J-beta primer mix and a sample-barcoded 5' primer, a second PCR ran roughly 6 to 11 cycles. TCRdb recomputed calls from the 5' RACE reads with MiXCR, one row per CDR3 protein. This sample has a few hundred thousand distinct CDR3 sequences, with 25% to 30% found just once. This clonotype was sampled from a woman in her 70s in good health. Sequencing input: blood. V usage is TRBV18 and J usage is TRBJ2-5; D uncertain. The end of the DNA aligns better with TRBJ2-7, so the J call may be wrong. The CDR3 coding sequence is TGTGCCAGCTCACCTCCGGGTAGAGGATTCTACGAGCAGTACTTC. The encoded protein is CASSPPGRGFYEQYF.